This T cell receptor beta chain was recovered during a study of T cells in Graves' hyperthyroidism and ophthalmopathy. Study in general: The initial diagnosis was the point when peripheral blood was collected, ahead of any treatment.

CDR1 and CDR2 from the germline V gene are MNHEY and SMNVEV (reference sequence). Germline trimming cut 1 base from V and 3 bases from J; bases unmatched to any gene: 5. CDR3 length equals 15 residues. General observations from the study: Most expanded thyroid clonotypes above 0.001 also appeared in blood.

PBMCs were obtained from 9 to 10 ml fresh peripheral blood. Of note for this clonotype: The target antigen is unknown.

TCR beta CDR3 regions were amplified from RNA. An initial round of RT-PCR targeting the TCR CDR3 relied on the HTBI primer set. Each CDR3 protein gets one entry after TCRdb re-called the multiplex PCR reads with MiXCR. The top ten clones hold 10% to 12% of a sample with roughly 500,000 distinct CDR3 sequences, around 22% of them seen once. This clonotype was obtained from a woman aged 25 to 39 with Graves' ophthalmopathy. The sequencing sample was made of blood. J is TRBJ2-7 and V is TRBV27; the match to TRBD2 covers 8 bases. For the CDR3, the DNA is TGTGCCAGCAGTTTATTTAGCGGGACTGGCTACGAGCAGTACTTC. It encodes CASSLFSGTGYEQYF.